What follows is one T cell receptor beta chain and its context. The data were obtained in a study of CD8+ T cells in alopecia areata. Noted treatment: oral pan-JAK inhibitor, 5-10 mg twice daily. Following extraction, RNA underwent reverse transcription to cDNA, which served as the sequencing template. Libraries were prepared by immunoSEQ multiplex PCR; TCRdb keeps only in-frame clonotypes and omits some of them. The sample holds 200,000 to 250,000 clones, less than 45% seen once. CDR1 and CDR2 (germline): MNHEY, SVGAGI. This CDR3 has 14 amino acids. V shed 5 bases and J 6 bases; nucleotides not matched to a gene: 4.

The chain joins TRBV6-5 to TRBJ2-2; 9 nucleotides match TRBD1. This sequence was found in a human donor with alopecia areata. The sample here was CD4+ T cells sorted from blood, taken at roughly week 38, from a patient treated with tofacitinib. Here the CDR3 DNA reads TGTGCCAGCAGTCGGGACAGGGTCGCCGGGGAGCTGTTTTTT. It codes for CASSRDRVAGELFF.